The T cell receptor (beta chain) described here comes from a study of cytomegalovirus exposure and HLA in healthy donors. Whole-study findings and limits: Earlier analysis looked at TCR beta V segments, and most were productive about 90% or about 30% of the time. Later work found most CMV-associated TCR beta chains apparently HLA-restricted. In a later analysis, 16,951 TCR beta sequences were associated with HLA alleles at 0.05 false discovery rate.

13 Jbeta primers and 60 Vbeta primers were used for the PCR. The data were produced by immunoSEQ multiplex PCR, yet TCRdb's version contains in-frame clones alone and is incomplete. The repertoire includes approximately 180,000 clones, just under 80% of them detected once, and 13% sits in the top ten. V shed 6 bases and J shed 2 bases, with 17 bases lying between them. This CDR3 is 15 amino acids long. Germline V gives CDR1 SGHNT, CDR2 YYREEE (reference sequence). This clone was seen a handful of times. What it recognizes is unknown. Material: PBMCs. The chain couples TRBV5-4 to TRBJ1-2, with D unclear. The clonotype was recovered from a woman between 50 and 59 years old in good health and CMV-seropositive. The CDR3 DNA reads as TGTGCCAGCACCCTGCCGACTGGATCCAACTATGGCTACACCTTC. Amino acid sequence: CASTLPTGSNYGYTF.